This T cell receptor (beta chain) was found in a study of T cells after yellow fever vaccination. TCRdb used MiXCR to reprocess the 5' RACE reads, holding one entry per CDR3 protein. This sample carries about 58,000 distinct CDR3 sequences, roughly 6.9% of them seen once, and the ten largest clones take around 44%. The study, taken as a whole, reports: The study noted that FACS-sorted repertoires could contain abundant clonotypes contaminating from the bulk population. It was a weaker secondary response, yet one that peaked faster, at day 5 versus 15. Among primary-vaccination clones, most reappeared after the booster, at almost 98% for CD4 and more than 75% for CD8.

This clonotype qualifies as medium-sized. As yet, its antigen is unknown. The germline CDR1 and CDR2 sequences are MNHEY and SMNVEV (reference sequence). The CDR3 covers 15 residues. The V segment lost 5 bases and the J segment 6 bases; nucleotides outside the gene matches: 9. The genes are TRBV27 and TRBJ2-1, with TRBD2 matching over 8 bases. This receptor was obtained from a man aged 18 to 29 who received the YFV17D yellow fever vaccine. Source: CD8+ T cells sorted from PBMCs, taken on the day of the first yellow fever vaccination. This CDR3 is CASSLSGGPANEQFF. Written as DNA, the CDR3 is TGTGCCAGCAGTCTAAGCGGGGGCCCAGCCAATGAGCAGTTCTTC.